This TCR beta chain was observed in a study of cytomegalovirus exposure and HLA in healthy donors. The CDR3 runs to 17 residues. The J segment lost 5 bases and the V segment lost 7 bases, leaving 15 bases of the junction unmatched. The germline gives CDR1 MDHEN, CDR2 SYDVKM. The primer mix had 60 Vbeta and 13 Jbeta primers. In the original processing: It was a later analysis that counted roughly 79 million unique TCR beta chains, of which some 10 million were shared. Generated by immunoSEQ multiplex PCR, the TCRdb table keeps only in-frame clones and is missing some. From that table come the V and J calls and clone size; the DNA was used to work out D and trimming. Altogether about 170,000 clones are present, approximately 75% being singletons, with the ten largest covering about 1.9%.

The sample taken for sequencing was PBMCs. The chain carries TRBV28 and TRBJ2-2; 8 bases are shared with TRBD1. This TCR was sampled from a woman aged 18-29 years in good health and CMV-seronegative. The CDR3, as DNA: TGTGCCAGCAAACTCCCCATCAGGGGGCGCCGGACCGGGGAGCTGTTTTTT. Protein: CASKLPIRGRRTGELFF.